Below are 9 T cell receptor beta chains sequenced from a single sample in a study of shared clonotypes between healthy human individuals. This table comes from immunoSEQ multiplex PCR, and its TCRdb copy is limited to in-frame clones, with some not included. The sample lists over 850,000 clones; about four fifths were seen once. Sequenced material: memory CD4+ T cells from PBMCs. Subset: CD45RA-negative fraction. The receptor set was obtained from a man aged 18 to 29 in good health. Some clones in this sample may be carry-over from other donors' samples.

The chain couples TRBV28 to TRBJ1-1; a weak D match, TRBD1 (5 bases). This CDR3 is built from 15 residues. CDR1 and CDR2 from the germline V gene are MDHEN and SYDVKM. V was clipped by 3 bases and J by 6 bases, with 17 bases between them. The CDR3 DNA follows: TGTGCCAGCAGTTTTTGGCAGGGCTTCATGGCTGAAGCTTTCTTT. It encodes CASSFWQGFMAEAFF.

The V call is TRBV7-6, the J call TRBJ2-7, with 9 bases that match TRBD1. Germline CDR1 reads SGHVS; CDR2 reads FNYEAQ. V was pared by 5 bases and J by 5 bases, with 4 bases of the junction left unmatched. The CDR3 loop spans 13 amino acids. The CDR3 sequence is CASSLRTGDEQYF. CDR3 in DNA: TGTGCCAGCAGCCTCCGGACAGGGGACGAGCAGTACTTC.

V and J are TRBV28 and TRBJ2-3, with D possibly TRBD2 on 5 matching bases. The CDR3 is made up of 16 amino acids. V was pared by 3 bases and J by 0 bases, with 13 bases between. In germline, CDR1 is MDHEN, CDR2 SYDVKM. In DNA form, the CDR3 reads TGTGCCAGCAGTTTGTACGGTCGGACTAGCACAGATACGCAGTATTTT. This gives the protein CASSLYGRTSTDTQYF.

The chain carries TRBV19 and TRBJ1-1; 8 nucleotides line up with TRBD1. The ends lost 5 bases at V and 5 bases at J; junction bases unmatched: 7. CDR3 length equals 14 residues. The germline V gene has CDR1 LNHDA and CDR2 SQIVND (reference sequence). Here the CDR3 DNA reads TGTGCCAGTAGTCGCGACAGGGGAGGAACTGAAGCTTTCTTT. Its translation: CASSRDRGGTEAFF.

This chain links TRBV6-4 with TRBJ2-2; D not certain. CDR1 is MRHNA and CDR2 is SNTAGT in the germline V gene. The V gene lost 7 bases and the J gene lost 3 bases, with 9 bases spanning the gap. There are 13 residues in the CDR3. CDR3 sequence reads: CASKPGDTGELFF. CDR3 coding DNA: TGTGCCAGCAAGCCCGGAGACACCGGGGAGCTGTTTTTT.

The chain has TRBV29-1 and TRBJ1-1; D is possibly TRBD1 (5 bases). Germline V CDR1 and CDR2: SQVTM, ANQGSEA. This CDR3 has 12 residues. Trimming shortened V by 8 bases and J by 0 bases, and 10 bases separated the two germline ends. CDR3 region: CSYCRVNTEAFF. CDR3 sequence (DNA): TGCAGCTATTGCAGGGTGAACACTGAAGCTTTCTTT.

V gene TRBV5-4 combines with J gene TRBJ2-3; TRBD2 matches at 7 bases. V dropped 4 bases and J dropped 0; count of bases not matched to a gene: 11. Germline V gene lookup returns CDR1 SGHNT and CDR2 YYREEE (reference sequence). The CDR3 spans 17 residues. Written as DNA, the CDR3 is TGTGCCAGCAGCCCGGGGGGTAGGGATCCTAGCACAGATACGCAGTATTTT. As protein: CASSPGGRDPSTDTQYF.

The V call is TRBV11-3, the J call TRBJ2-2; D gene ambiguous. The CDR3 covers 12 residues. Germline CDR1 reads SGHNT; CDR2 reads YENEEA. V was shortened by 8 bases and J by 1 base, with 5 bases between the two germline ends. In DNA, the CDR3 is TGTGCCAGCGCCCGGAACACCGGGGAGCTGTTTTTT. It specifies CASARNTGELFF.

Regarding this clone: A read error may account for a junction end that differs from germline. V usage is TRBV29-1 and J usage is TRBJ1-2; TRBD1 matches 8 bases. The CDR3 covers 13 residues. CDR1 is SQVTM, CDR2 ANQGSEA, per germline. This CDR3 is CSGSTGTGYSYTF. The CDR3 nucleotides read TGCAGCGGCTCGACCGGGACAGGCTATAGCTACACCTTC.